Listed here are 32 T cell receptor beta chains from one sample, sequenced in a study of graft-versus-host responses after intestinal transplantation. Clones were sequenced by immunoSEQ multiplex PCR, and TCRdb holds only the in-frame ones, with some missing. The sample consists of tens of thousands of clones, 75% to 95% of them appearing once. The input for sequencing was PBMCs, taken roughly 680 days after intestinal transplant. Receptors originate from a human patient who received an intestinal transplant, so some T cells may come from the graft donor.

The chain employs TRBV6-1 and TRBJ1-1, with D perhaps matching TRBD1 (6 bases). Trimming took 2 bases from V and 3 from J, leaving 13 bases between them. Germline assignment: CDR1 MNHNS and CDR2 SASEGT. The CDR3 extends over 15 amino acids. The CDR3 region is CASSEPRDTYTEAFF. The CDR3 nucleotides read TGTGCCAGCAGTGAACCCCGGGACACCTACACTGAAGCTTTCTTT.

This rearrangement joins TRBV27 to TRBJ2-2, with 7 bases that match TRBD1. The CDR3 is made up of 20 amino acids. The germline gives CDR1 MNHEY, CDR2 SMNVEV (reference sequence). V was clipped by 10 bases and J by 4 bases; unmatched bases: 27. The chain's CDR3 is CATRSNFRDSLSLVTGELFF. DNA for the CDR3: TGTGCCACGAGATCGAACTTCCGGGACAGTCTTTCGTTGGTCACCGGGGAGCTGTTTTTT.

The V gene is TRBV5-4, the J gene TRBJ1-6; D call uncertain. The CDR3 totals 16 residues. Between the trimmed V and J ends, which lost 0 bases and 10 bases, there was a span of 17 bases. Germline values: CDR1 SGHNT, CDR2 YYREEE (reference sequence). The CDR3 reads CASSLGRTEIGSPLHF. For the CDR3, the DNA is TGTGCCAGCAGCTTGGGGAGGACCGAGATAGGATCACCCCTCCACTTT.

The chain is built from TRBV30 and TRBJ2-7; D is possibly TRBD2 (5 bases). Germline V gene sequence: CDR1 GTSNPN, CDR2 SVGIG (reference sequence). V lost 1 base and J lost 4, with 8 bases in between. CDR3 size: 12 residues. The CDR3 DNA is TGTGCCTGGAGTGCGGGGTTGTACGAGCAGTACTTC. Its protein is CAWSAGLYEQYF.

Note on this clone: The same CDR3 arises from other DNA sequences in this sample as well. The rearrangement links TRBV2 to TRBJ1-3, with no clear D. The CDR3 covers 12 residues. CDR1 SNHLY and CDR2 FYNNEI come from the germline V gene. The germline V and J ends were trimmed by 1 base and 4 bases, with 2 bases remaining between them. The CDR3 bases are TGTGCCAGCAGTGAAGGGGGAAACACCATATATTTT. Protein sequence: CASSEGGNTIYF.

This clone was detected only once. The chain carries TRBV6-6 and TRBJ1-5; D not certain. The V gene's germline CDR1 is MNHNY and CDR2 SVGAGI (reference sequence). CDR3 length: 12 residues. Deletions cut 6 bases from V and 5 bases from J, with 8 bases between. The chain's CDR3 is CASRRRDQPQHF. In nucleotides, the CDR3 is TGTGCCAGCAGAAGGAGAGATCAGCCCCAGCATTTT.

Of note for this clone: This same CDR3 is encoded by further DNA sequences in the sample. The chain uses TRBV7-2 and TRBJ1-2; 7 bases map to TRBD1. The CDR3 is made up of 17 amino acids. Trimming at V came to 1 base and at J to 7 bases, leaving 15 bases not matched to a gene. Germline CDR1 reads SGHTA; CDR2 reads FQGNSA. This CDR3 is CASSLDVSDYRGSGYTF. The CDR3 DNA sequence: TGTGCCAGCAGCTTAGATGTATCGGACTACAGGGGATCTGGCTACACCTTC.

V and J are TRBV6-5 and TRBJ2-3; the D call may be TRBD1 or TRBD2 (5 bases each). Trimming took off 10 bases at V and 2 bases at J, with 16 bases between the two ends. The CDR3 runs to 14 residues. CDR1 and CDR2 (germline): MNHEY, SVGAGI. CDR3 nucleotides: TGTGCCACCGGCTGGAGAGGGGCCACAGATACGCAGTATTTT. It codes for CATGWRGATDTQYF.

This clone appeared once. The rearrangement joins TRBV5-1 to TRBJ2-3; 9 nucleotides match TRBD2. CDR1 SGHRS and CDR2 YFSETQ come from the germline V gene. The CDR3 runs 17 residues. Trimming at V came to 4 bases and at J to 0 bases, leaving 9 bases not matched to a gene. For the CDR3, the DNA is TGCGCCAGCAGCCCGATAGCGGGGGATGGTAGCACAGATACGCAGTATTTT. It translates to CASSPIAGDGSTDTQYF.

The chain employs TRBV18 and TRBJ1-3; D ambiguous. The CDR3 sequence is 15 residues long. The V and J ends lost 6 bases and 0 bases respectively, with 12 bases between them. Germline loops: CDR1 KGHSH, CDR2 LQKENI. CDR3: CASSRNDVSGNTIYF. The CDR3 DNA follows: TGTGCCAGCTCCCGGAATGACGTCTCTGGAAACACCATATATTTT.

V and J are TRBV6-1 and TRBJ1-4; tentative D call: TRBD1 (6 bases). CDR1 and CDR2 from the germline V gene are MNHNS and SASEGT. Deletions cut 6 bases from V and 4 bases from J, with 15 bases between. This CDR3 spans 15 amino acids. CDR3 bases: TGTGCCAGCAGCGACCCCGGACAGATTAATGAAAAACTGTTTTTT. Its protein is CASSDPGQINEKLFF.

This chain connects TRBV11-2 to TRBJ2-7, with a tentative D call TRBD2 (6 bases). This CDR3 spans 13 amino acids. Germline CDR1 is SGHAT and CDR2 is FQNNGV. V was shortened by 5 bases and J by 4 bases, with 12 bases between the two germline ends. CDR3 sequence (DNA): TGTGCCAGCAGCGCGGGACGACGATACGAGCAGTACTTC. Amino acid sequence: CASSAGRRYEQYF.

This chain's CDR3 is CASSPGIGSTDTQYF. The DNA for the CDR3 is TGTGCCAGCTCACCAGGTATTGGCAGCACAGATACGCAGTATTTT. The chain is built from TRBV18 and TRBJ2-3; D not certain. With 2 bases removed from V and 0 bases from J, the gap between germline ends came to 9 bases. This CDR3 contains 15 residues. CDR1 and CDR2 (germline): KGHSH, LQKENI.

The V call is TRBV19, the J call TRBJ2-1; D may be TRBD1 (6 bases). Germline lookup yields CDR1 LNHDA and CDR2 SQIVND (reference sequence). This CDR3 is 12 amino acids long. The germline V and J ends were trimmed by 5 bases and 10 bases, with 12 bases remaining between them. In DNA form, the CDR3 reads TGTGCCAGTAGTCACGGACAGTTAGAGCAGTTCTTC. It translates to CASSHGQLEQFF.

The V call is TRBV11-3, the J call TRBJ1-1; weak D call: TRBD1 (6 bases). Germline V CDR1 and CDR2: SGHNT, YENEEA. The CDR3 has 14 residues. The ends were cut back, 8 bases at V and 3 bases at J, with 16 bases in the middle. CDR3 loop: CASGYREKYTEAFF. The CDR3 DNA is TGTGCCAGCGGGTACAGGGAGAAGTACACTGAAGCTTTCTTT.

J is TRBJ1-4 and V is TRBV6-1; no clear D gene. CDR1 and CDR2 (germline): MNHNS, SASEGT. V was trimmed by 7 bases and J by 0 bases, leaving 6 bases between them. The length of the CDR3 is 13 residues. Here the CDR3 DNA reads TGTGCCAGCAATCCCGCAACTAATGAAAAACTGTTTTTT. Protein product: CASNPATNEKLFF.

The CDR3 coding sequence is TGTGCCAGCAGCTTAAGCGCGTACCAAGAGACCCAGTACTTC. Translated, it gives CASSLSAYQETQYF. The chain employs TRBV7-2 and TRBJ2-5; D call uncertain. This CDR3 has 14 amino acids. Trimming shortened V by 2 bases and J by 0 bases, and 7 bases separated the two germline ends. Per germline, CDR1 SGHTA and CDR2 FQGNSA.

This chain links TRBV9 with TRBJ1-4, with D perhaps matching TRBD1 (5 bases). The ends were cut back, 4 bases at V and 7 bases at J, with 17 bases in the middle. CDR3 length: 15 residues. The germline V gene encodes CDR1 SGDLS and CDR2 YYNGEE. CDR3 DNA sequence: TGTGCCAGCAGCCCGCAGGGTTTTCAAGGTGAAAAACTGTTTTTT. Protein product: CASSPQGFQGEKLFF.

This clone has only one observation. The rearrangement joins TRBV5-1 to TRBJ2-2; 8 bases agree with TRBD1. CDR1 is SGHRS and CDR2 is YFSETQ in the germline V gene. After removal of 7 bases from V and 0 bases from J, the junction contained 5 bases not matched to a gene. The CDR3 totals 15 residues. CDR3 in amino acids: CASGSGGSNTGELFF. CDR3 DNA sequence: TGCGCCAGCGGCTCAGGGGGCTCGAACACCGGGGAGCTGTTTTTT. Full variable domain (outside the CDR3, taken from reference TRBV5-1 and TRBJ2-2): KAGVTQTPRYLIKTRGQQVTLSCSPISGHRSVSWYQQTPGQGLQFLFEYFSETQRNKGNFPGRFSGRQFSNSRSEMNVSTLELGDSALYLCASGSGGSNTGELFFGEGSRLTVL.

The rearrangement joins TRBV6-5 to TRBJ2-5; 8 nucleotides agree with TRBD2. Germline V lookup: CDR1 MNHEY, CDR2 SVGAGI. There are 16 residues in the CDR3. J lost 5 bases, V lost 2 bases, and 10 bases had no gene match. The CDR3 here is CASSYITSGGGETQYF. The CDR3 bases are TGTGCCAGCAGTTACATTACCAGCGGGGGTGGGGAGACCCAGTACTTC.

J is TRBJ2-1 and V is TRBV10-1; 7 bases match TRBD1. V trimming: 2 bases; J trimming: 4 bases; junction bases outside the gene matches: 5. CDR3 length: 15 residues. The germline gives CDR1 WNHNN, CDR2 SYGVQD (reference sequence). CDR3: CASSEKQGIYNEQFF. Here the CDR3 DNA reads TGCGCCAGCAGTGAGAAACAGGGGATATACAATGAGCAGTTCTTC.

J is TRBJ1-5 and V is TRBV5-1; tentative D call: TRBD1 (5 bases). Germline values: CDR1 SGHRS, CDR2 YFSETQ. Deletions cut 4 bases from V and 9 bases from J, with 17 bases between. This CDR3 has 14 residues. As DNA, the CDR3 is TGCGCCAGCAGCCCGTCGCAGGGACCGGGGCCCCAGCATTTT. Translation: CASSPSQGPGPQHF. The complete variable domain, with remaining parts taken from reference TRBV5-1 and TRBJ1-5, reads KAGVTQTPRYLIKTRGQQVTLSCSPISGHRSVSWYQQTPGQGLQFLFEYFSETQRNKGNFPGRFSGRQFSNSRSEMNVSTLELGDSALYLCASSPSQGPGPQHFGDGTRLSIL.

The chain carries TRBV2 and TRBJ1-2, with D possibly matching TRBD1 (5 bases). V was cut by 3 bases and J by 4 bases, with 12 bases left in between. The CDR3 sequence is 14 residues long. Germline CDR1 and CDR2: SNHLY and FYNNEI. CDR3 sequence reads: CASSEARQSYGYTF. CDR3 nucleotide sequence: TGTGCCAGCAGTGAGGCTAGACAGTCCTATGGCTACACCTTC.

The gene calls are TRBV5-6 and TRBJ1-1; D is undetermined. Germline-derived CDR1 and CDR2 are SGHDT and YYEEEE. The V gene lost 4 bases and the J gene lost 2 bases, with 3 bases spanning the gap. The CDR3 runs to 11 residues. For the CDR3, the DNA is TGTGCCAGCAGCCAAAACACTGAAGCTTTCTTT. Translating gives CASSQNTEAFF. Complete variable domain (other parts from reference TRBV5-6 and TRBJ1-1): DAGVTQSPTHLIKTRGQQVTLRCSPKSGHDTVSWYQQALGQGPQFIFQYYEEEERQRGNFPDRFSGHQFPNYSSELNVNALLLGDSALYLCASSQNTEAFFGQGTRLTVV.

The rearrangement links TRBV27 to TRBJ2-1, with 13 bases identical to TRBD2. The germline V gene encodes CDR1 MNHEY and CDR2 SMNVEV (reference sequence). The CDR3 contains 16 residues. V was clipped by 5 bases and J by 9 bases; unmatched bases: 10. CDR3 loop: CASSPTTSGGIREQFF. CDR3 nucleotides: TGTGCCAGCAGTCCCACGACTAGCGGGGGGATACGTGAGCAGTTCTTC.

The count of this clone is one. The genes are TRBV5-1 and TRBJ2-7, with D perhaps TRBD2 (5 bases). The CDR3 is 13 amino acids. V was shortened by 4 bases and J by 0 bases, with 8 bases between the two germline ends. The germline V gene encodes CDR1 SGHRS and CDR2 YFSETQ. The CDR3 is CASSVGDSYEQYF. The CDR3 region has the DNA TGCGCCAGCAGCGTCGGGGACTCCTACGAGCAGTACTTC. Full variable domain (rest looked up from reference TRBV5-1 and TRBJ2-7): KAGVTQTPRYLIKTRGQQVTLSCSPISGHRSVSWYQQTPGQGLQFLFEYFSETQRNKGNFPGRFSGRQFSNSRSEMNVSTLELGDSALYLCASSVGDSYEQYFGPGTRLTVT.

The chain uses TRBV18 and TRBJ1-1; 7 positions match TRBD1. The trim removed 3 bases at V and 6 bases at J, leaving 10 bases unmatched. CDR3 length equals 15 residues. Germline V gene lookup returns CDR1 KGHSH and CDR2 LQKENI. The CDR3 DNA is TGTGCCAGCTCACCCGTTACAGGGGTTAGTGCTGAAGCTTTCTTT. Encoded protein: CASSPVTGVSAEAFF. Variable domain in full (rest from reference TRBV18 and TRBJ1-1): NAGVMQNPRHLVRRRGQEARLRCSPMKGHSHVYWYRQLPEEGLKFMVYLQKENIIDESGMPKERFSAEFPKEGPSILRIQQVVRGDSAAYFCASSPVTGVSAEAFFGQGTRLTVV.

This chain connects TRBV9 to TRBJ1-1, with 7 bases that match TRBD1. CDR3 length equals 14 residues. Germline values: CDR1 SGDLS, CDR2 YYNGEE. Losses at the gene ends were 2 bases for V and 9 bases for J; bases not matched to a gene: 10. The DNA of the CDR3 is TGTGCCAGCAGCGTTGAGGCAGGGGGGGAAAAAGCTTTCTTT. This codes for CASSVEAGGEKAFF.

The chain couples TRBV5-1 to TRBJ2-7; D gene ambiguous. Per germline, CDR1 SGHRS and CDR2 YFSETQ. With 7 bases removed from V and 0 bases from J, the gap between germline ends came to 8 bases. The CDR3 has 12 residues. CDR3 loop: CASGLSSYEQYF. The CDR3 DNA follows: TGCGCCAGCGGCCTGAGCTCCTACGAGCAGTACTTC.

The chain employs TRBV2 and TRBJ2-2; 7 positions match TRBD2. The CDR3 spans 15 residues. Trimming removed 5 bases from V and 5 bases from J; junction bases left unmatched: 8. Germline V CDR1 and CDR2: SNHLY, FYNNEI. The CDR3 nucleotides are TGTGCCAGCAGTCCCAGGTTGGGGGGGACCGGGGAGCTGTTTTTT. Amino acid sequence: CASSPRLGGTGELFF.

CDR3 DNA: TGCGCCAGCAGCTGGGGACATGGGGGCCCTACGGACGGCTACACCTTC. It yields the protein CASSWGHGGPTDGYTF. This chain connects TRBV5-1 to TRBJ1-2; D is possibly TRBD1 (6 bases). The V gene's germline CDR1 is SGHRS and CDR2 YFSETQ. This CDR3 contains 16 residues. The ends were cut back, 3 bases at V and 8 bases at J, with 23 bases in the middle.

The V call is TRBV5-6, the J call TRBJ2-3; D unclear. This CDR3 contains 12 residues. Germline CDR1 reads SGHDT; CDR2 reads YYEEEE. The V gene lost 0 bases and the J gene lost 4 bases, with 3 bases spanning the gap. CDR3 in DNA: TGTGCCAGCAGCTTGGCGGCAGATACGCAGTATTTT. Its translation: CASSLAADTQYF.